This T cell receptor (beta chain) originates from a study of blood T cell repertoires in COVID-19. Study overall: Samples taken during acute and convalescent COVID-19 were collected in the United States, Italy and Spain. Nucleic acid was either cDNA or gDNA, and it came from T cells, B-cell-depleted T cells, or PBMCs.

The CDR3 spans 13 residues. CDR1 MNHEY and CDR2 SMNVEV come from the germline V gene (reference sequence). The J segment lost 7 bases and the V segment lost 2 bases, leaving 4 bases of the junction unmatched. Method: immunoSEQ multiplex PCR; TCRdb's copy keeps in-frame clones and lacks some. The table has more than 200,000 clones, around 87% seen once. Living in about 25 US areas, the participants were between roughly 18 and 90 years of age. In assigning cohorts, the study relied on participant-reported clinical history. The chain has TRBV27 and TRBJ1-1; 7 bases align to TRBD1. The specimen was PBMCs or T cells enriched from blood (not recorded which). The TCR originated in a young man in a cohort exposed to, infected with or recovered from COVID-19 (not recorded which). The CDR3 spells CASSLARQGEAFF. The DNA for the CDR3 is TGTGCCAGCAGTTTAGCAAGACAGGGTGAAGCTTTCTTT.